This entry lists 5 T cell receptor beta chains sequenced from one sample in a study of T cell responses to AZD1222 COVID-19 vaccine. Produced via immunoSEQ multiplex PCR; TCRdb's table is partial and in-frame only. The table records 110,000 to 150,000 clones, 90% to 95% of them present only once. The sequences come from peripheral blood, collected on day 0 of MenACWY control vaccination. These receptors all come from an adult in good health.

This sequence joins TRBV19 and TRBJ2-1; 8 nucleotides line up with TRBD2. The V gene's germline CDR1 is LNHDA and CDR2 SQIVND (reference sequence). V trimming: 7 bases; J trimming: 5 bases; junction bases outside the gene matches: 10. This CDR3 is built from 15 residues. DNA of the CDR3: TGTGCCAGTAACTCCCCCGGGAGGGCCGACAATGAGCAGTTCTTC. It encodes CASNSPGRADNEQFF.

The J gene is TRBJ2-2, the V gene TRBV28, with D tentatively TRBD1 (5 bases). V gave up 0 bases and J gave up 5 bases, with 10 bases separating them. In germline, CDR1 is MDHEN, CDR2 SYDVKM. This CDR3 has 15 amino acids. Written as DNA, the CDR3 is TGTGCCAGCAGTTTATGGACAGAGATTACCGGGGAGCTGTTTTTT. Translating gives CASSLWTEITGELFF.

The V and J genes are TRBV5-1 and TRBJ2-5; D not certain. Germline CDR1 SGHRS, CDR2 YFSETQ. The CDR3 consists of 12 residues. Trimming cost V 1 base and J 1 base, with 2 bases left between them. Here the CDR3 reads CASSLRQETQYF. For the CDR3, the DNA is TGCGCCAGCAGCTTGCGCCAAGAGACCCAGTACTTC.

This clone was picked up one time. The gene calls are TRBV6-5 and TRBJ2-3; D is possibly TRBD1 or TRBD2 (5 bases each). Germline CDR1 is MNHEY and CDR2 is SVGAGI. This CDR3 comprises 13 residues. V lost 5 bases to trimming and J lost 9 bases, with 15 bases between them. CDR3 sequence: CASSTLGRDTQYF. The DNA for the CDR3 is TGTGCCAGCAGTACCCTGGGACGAGACACGCAGTATTTT.

The V call is TRBV2, the J call TRBJ2-7; 10 bases line up with TRBD1. The V gene end was trimmed by 9 bases and the J gene end by 6 bases; junction bases not matched to a gene: 8. Germline V gene lookup returns CDR1 SNHLY and CDR2 FYNNEI. The CDR3 is 13 amino acids. The CDR3 DNA follows: TGTGCCAGAGGGACAGGGGCTATGGGCGAGCAGTACTTC. Translated: CARGTGAMGEQYF.